This TCR beta chain was identified in a study of cytomegalovirus exposure and HLA in healthy donors (dated by TCRdb to about 2017). As for the study more broadly: According to an earlier analysis of 550 to 700 of the donors, roughly 180 million T cells yielded 95 million to 140 million unique TCR beta sequences and 276 Gb of sequence data. Class I and class II HLA loci were covered by the typing at four-digit resolution. The study combined high-throughput TCR immunosequencing, statistical association of individual TCRs with disease status, and machine learning to predict cytomegalovirus infection status. To decide whether each TCR beta V gene segment behaved as functional or pseudogenic, an earlier analysis of nearly 600 of the donors relied on high-throughput TCR beta sequencing. Along with the 666-subject first cohort, a separate validation cohort of more than 90 different subjects was used. Donor age, sex, ethnicity and CMV serostatus were collected together with the repertoire data. The study was designed to test whether signatures of past pathogen exposure could be identified by cataloging public T cell receptors. A later genetic analysis took genome-wide SNP genotypes for about three fifths of the 666 donors and used that subset as a discovery cohort. Among the approximately 400 genotyped donors, approximately 81% belonged to the genetic ancestry cluster associated with self-reported Caucasian donors. Typing coverage varied by locus: roughly 629-630 donors for A, B, C, DRB1 and DQB1; 500 to 550 for DQA1; about 600 for DPA1; around 450 for DPB1. In the later analysis, no new phenotypic data were used to find candidate immune exposures; instead, reliance was placed on TCR beta sequences and their occurrence across donors. All discovery cohort repertoires had been generated using a single sequencing platform. Among 398 genotyped donors of the cohort, an average of around 240,000 unique TCR beta nucleotide sequences were sequenced per donor, approximately 20% of them non-productive. About five DR-DQ haplotypes were treated as single units for association and clustering because of strong linkage in the cohort. The study used immunosequencing to profile the T cell repertoires of approximately 650 subjects and linked those repertoires to cytomegalovirus serostatus. A later analysis re-analyzed previously published TCR beta repertoires from hundreds of donors and added high-resolution HLA genotyping to study TCR occurrence patterns. Roughly 300 gigabases of sequencing data and approximately 92 million unique TCR sequences made up an early release that covered some 640 HLA-typed donors.

Overall study results and their limits: In the study, around 160 TCR beta chains were listed as associated with cytomegalovirus. According to a later analysis, TCR association rates differed among HLA loci, with DRB1 alleles showing the most associated TCRs and HLA-C alleles showing the fewest. Assigning TCR associations to individual alleles was difficult when HLA alleles, especially DR and DQ, strongly co-occurred. In vitro tests confirmed that three of the cytomegalovirus-associated TCR beta chains recognize cytomegalovirus antigens. In a later analysis, most CMV-associated TCR beta chains were found to appear HLA-restricted, with HLA associations seemingly driven largely by CMV exposure. Broadly in line with IMGT annotations, most TCR beta V segments showed up in productive rearrangements about 87% or about 30% of the time in an earlier analysis of under 700 of the donors. Roughly uniform sequencing depth across donors was assumed in presence/absence analyses, although this assumption may not hold. Linkage disequilibrium might explain the correlated functional status among segregating V segments, but an unknown experimental factor could not be excluded. Only TCR beta chains were sequenced in this cohort, and the absence of alpha or paired-chain data limited detectable features. According to a later analysis, parvovirus B19, influenza, CMV and Epstein-Barr virus appeared linked to several top co-occurrence clusters. An association between a missense DCLRE1C variant and V-gene and J-gene trimming of TCR beta chains was found in a later genetic analysis and replicated in an independent cohort. CMV serostatus was the only immune exposure information available for the cohort. While some public TCRs were present in many individuals, most TCR sequences turned up only very rarely across donors. A later genetic analysis reported fewer N-insertions in productive TCRs among donors in an Asian-associated ancestry cluster than the roughly 670-donor mean. A further reported finding was that TCR beta sequences accurately predicted the HLA-A and HLA-B alleles for most subjects in the first cohort. The earlier analysis of almost 600 of the donors excluded 15 to 20 rarely observed V segments, including chromosome 9 orphons, because counts were too low. Because HLA typing was unavailable for some donors at each locus, only the typed subset was used in association tests. According to the authors, the approach could potentially be generalized to other disease states and immunological phenotypes. The sequencing pipeline was judged likely to have produced a cluster of highly shared sequence variants as a technical artifact. In both the original and validation cohorts, the classifier was reported to diagnose cytomegalovirus status with high specificity and sensitivity. A later analysis found that HLA-associated TCR beta chains were more clonally expanded and had lower generation probabilities than equally common non-associated chains. At a false discovery rate of 0.05, a later analysis linked 15,000 to 20,000 TCR beta sequences to specific HLA alleles.

Libraries were built with the immunoSEQ multiplex PCR assay. For the multiplex PCR, a mixture combining 60 forward primers for TCR Vbeta segments and 13 reverse primers for TCR Jbeta segments was used. A multiplex PCR assay on genomic DNA amplified the CDR3 region of rearranged TCR beta genes. The Illumina HiSeq System was used to sequence the amplified TCR beta libraries as 87-base-pair reads. Processing in the source paper ran as follows. Across the 670 or so repertoires, a later analysis counted about 81 million unique TCR beta chains, roughly 11 million of which were shared by at least two donors. Raw reads were error-corrected and collapsed into unique sequences with a nearest-neighbor algorithm that merged closely related sequences to remove PCR and sequencing errors. Alignment of CDR3 sequences to IMGT reference sequences was used to assign V, D and J gene segments. Each retained sequence needed at least a six-nucleotide match to both a V gene segment and a J gene segment. A rearrangement was called productive if the CDR3 had no stop codons and remained in frame with V and J, and every other rearrangement was called non-productive. Following IMGT convention, CDR3 was defined as the stretch from the second conserved V-encoded cysteine to the conserved J-encoded phenylalanine. Sequences without an unambiguous match to a single V gene segment were excluded from the earlier analysis of about 640 of the donors. In an earlier analysis of some 590 of the donors, a V segment was called functional when productive rearrangements were above 56.7%, and segregating when the standard deviation between donors exceeded 5%. To diagnose cytomegalovirus status from the catalog of TCR beta chain sequences, a statistical classification framework was built. In a later analysis, TCR nucleotide sequences were compared against IMGT/GENE-DB human TR gene sequences so that V and J genes could be assigned. A later analysis assigned CDR3 sequences and most-parsimonious VDJ recombination scenarios with the TCRdist pipeline. In a later analysis, each TCR beta chain was defined by its CDR3 amino acid sequence together with its V-gene family, and reads without a unique V-gene family were excluded. As a way to deal with suspected cross-contamination and a sequencing artifact, a later analysis dropped under 600 nucleotide sequences that were highly shared and had low generation probability. In a later analysis, a clonal expansion index was calculated for each public chain from normalized within-repertoire ranks of inferred template counts. In a later analysis, generation probabilities were computed with a VDJ recombination model fitted to out-of-frame rearrangements, and the resulting probabilities were checked against IGoR. Hypergeometric tests were used in a later analysis to score TCR-TCR, TCR-HLA and TCR-CMV co-occurrence, with a repertoire-size bias correction applied to the TCR pairs. A later analysis estimated false discovery rates by permuting HLA or CMV assignments 20 times. In a later analysis, co-occurring TCRs were grouped using DBSCAN, and TCRdist sequence similarity was added for clustering within HLA-allele-positive subsets. Repertoires with fewer than 30,000 or more than 120,000 public chains were left out of co-occurrence clustering, as were a handful of repertoires with anomalous nucleotide sharing. TCRdb stores this immuneACCESS table with in-frame sequences only. Part of the clones is absent; in the studies checked, under half of the shortfall reflects unresolved V genes, and no reason is known for the rest. The DNA gave D and trimming, while V, J and clone size come from that table. For this sample the table gives 150,000 or so clones, of which around 84% were detected only once. The ten largest clones add up to about 2.2% of the sample.

Turning to this clone: Its antigen is not yet known. Base qualities were left out, and no much larger clone turns up one base away.

In total, fewer than 750 healthy bone marrow donors made up the cohort. At the time of sampling, all cohort members were nominally healthy, though unrecorded immune exposures were likely present. The donor tested CMV seronegative, placing the donor among the 350 to 400 seronegative members of the cohort. Every donor gave a peripheral blood sample, and the peripheral blood mononuclear cells from that sample were used for TCR beta sequencing. The Qiagen DNeasy Blood Extraction Kit was used to extract genomic DNA from the blood cell samples. Sequencing was done on a sample of PBMCs. This clonotype was sampled from a man between 50 and 59 years old in good health and CMV-seronegative.

At the DNA level, the sequence is TGTGCCAGCAGCCAGACCGTAGCGGCCTCCGGGGAGCTGTTTTTT. Its translation reads: CASSQTVAASGELFF. This sequence uses TRBV7-3 and TRBJ2-2, and the D gene may be TRBD2, 6 bases matching. The CDR3 holds 15 amino acids from the cysteine to the phenylalanine. CDR3 DNA only is kept here, 45 bases in frame from base 1. As encoded in the germline V gene, CDR1 is SGHTA while CDR2 is FQGTGA. V lost 5 bases and J lost 6 bases; the stretch between them is 16 bases long. Extended through the reference TRBV7-3 and TRBJ2-2 proteins, this CDR3 yields the full variable domain: GAGVSQTPSNKVTEKGKYVELRCDPISGHTALYWYRQSLGQGPEFLIYFQGTGAADDSGLPNDRFFAVRPEGSVSTLKIQRTERGDSAVYLCASSQTVAASGELFFGEGSRLTVL.